Presented here are 5 T cell receptor beta chains from one specimen sequenced in a study of OX40 agonist ivuxolimab in advanced cancers. The library was obtained by the immunoSEQ multiplex PCR assay. Imported from immuneACCESS, the table was reduced by TCRdb to in-frame sequences with V and J called. These copies leave out some clones; in studies compared against another copy, an unresolved V gene accounts for under half, and the cause of the remainder is not known. This sample gives tens of thousands of clones in total; around 89% of them show up just once. About 1% of the sample lies in the top ten. The sample consisted of CD4+ or CD8+ T cells sorted from blood, taken in a trial of the OX40 agonist ivuxolimab. The receptors were sampled from an adult with an advanced solid tumor such as melanoma, head and neck, liver or kidney cancer.

This chain uses TRBV5-4 with TRBJ2-5, with D possibly being TRBD1 (6 bases). The CDR3 runs to 15 residues. Germline V CDR1 and CDR2: SGHNT, YYREEE (reference sequence). Trimming took 3 bases from V and 1 from J, leaving 13 bases between them. The CDR3 loop reads CASSYSTGLQETQYF. CDR3 sequence (DNA): TGTGCCAGCAGCTATTCGACAGGTCTCCAAGAGACCCAGTACTTC.

The chain has TRBV4-1 and TRBJ2-6; D is perhaps TRBD1 (6 bases). CDR3 length: 18 amino acids. Trimming removed 0 bases from V and 0 bases from J, with 12 bases in between. Germline V CDR1 and CDR2: MGHRA, YSYEKL. CDR3 sequence reads: CASSQEADRISGANVLTF. CDR3 nucleotides: TGCGCCAGCAGCCAAGAGGCTGACAGGATCTCTGGGGCCAACGTCCTGACTTTC.

The genes are TRBV4-2 and TRBJ2-1; D is possibly TRBD2 (5 bases). V was clipped by 1 base and J by 5 bases, with 9 bases between them. Germline V gives CDR1 LGHNA, CDR2 YNFKEQ. This CDR3 region has 14 residues. In DNA form, the CDR3 reads TGTGCCAGCAGCCAAGTCCTAGCCCACAATGAGCAGTTCTTC. It yields the protein CASSQVLAHNEQFF.

V gene TRBV4-3 combines with J gene TRBJ2-1; D remains unclear. V lost 3 bases and J 0 bases, leaving 6 bases between the germline ends. This CDR3 has 14 amino acids. CDR1 is LGHNA, CDR2 YSLEER, per germline. CDR3 nucleotides: TGCGCCAGCAGCCAGGGTAGCTCCTACAATGAGCAGTTCTTC. This encodes CASSQGSSYNEQFF.

CDR3 region: CASSLEGQGYNEQFF. The CDR3 DNA reads TGTGCCAGCAGCTTAGAAGGACAGGGCTACAATGAGCAGTTCTTC. The chain carries TRBV11-2 and TRBJ2-1, with 8 bases that match TRBD1. The CDR3 consists of 15 residues. CDR1 is SGHAT and CDR2 is FQNNGV in the germline V gene. V shed 0 bases and J 3 bases; nucleotides not matched to a gene: 1.